These 4 T cell receptor beta chains originate from one sample sequenced in a study of blood T cell repertoires in COVID-19. The data were produced by immunoSEQ multiplex PCR, yet TCRdb's version contains in-frame clones alone and is incomplete. The top ten clones hold about 1% of a sample with under 300,000 clones, about 88% of them seen once. What was sequenced was peripheral blood. The receptors come from a woman aged 40 to 50 who had recovered from COVID-19.

The chain combines TRBV29-1 with TRBJ1-1; D remains ambiguous. Germline values: CDR1 SQVTM, CDR2 ANQGSEA. V was clipped by 4 bases and J by 1 base, with 7 bases between them. There are 12 residues in the CDR3. The CDR3 nucleotides are TGCAGCGTTGGACGGGAGAACACTGAAGCTTTCTTT. Its translation is CSVGRENTEAFF.

The chain has TRBV30 and TRBJ1-2; TRBD1 matches 8 bases. The V gene end was trimmed by 3 bases and the J gene end by 7 bases; junction bases not matched to a gene: 16. This CDR3 has 16 residues. Per germline, CDR1 GTSNPN and CDR2 SVGIG (reference sequence). CDR3 coding DNA: TGTGCCTGGAGACCCCAGGTGGGCAGGGGGCTGGGTGGCTACACCTTC. The encoded protein is CAWRPQVGRGLGGYTF.

In DNA form, the CDR3 reads TGTGCCAGCAGCCCCGTCGGGGGGTGGGGCTCCTACGAGCAGTACTTC. Its translation: CASSPVGGWGSYEQYF. This chain uses TRBV6-6 with TRBJ2-7, with TRBD2 matching over 7 bases. Looked up from germline, CDR1 is MNHNY and CDR2 is SVGAGI (reference sequence). The CDR3 is 16 amino acids. The ends lost 6 bases at V and 0 bases at J; junction bases unmatched: 11.

The V call is TRBV18, the J call TRBJ2-2, with no clear D. V was shortened by 3 bases and J by 4 bases, with 9 bases between the two germline ends. CDR1 KGHSH and CDR2 LQKENI come from the germline V gene. The CDR3 runs 14 residues. CDR3 sequence reads: CASSPSPVTGELFF. The CDR3 DNA is TGTGCCAGCTCACCCTCCCCAGTCACCGGGGAGCTGTTTTTT.